The clone carrying this T cell receptor (beta chain) is medium-sized by share. Germline V gene lookup returns CDR1 SNHLY and CDR2 FYNNEI. The CDR3 is 12 amino acids. V gave up 0 bases and J gave up 6 bases, with 6 bases separating them. The data derive from a study of prognosis after radiotherapy for stage I lung cancer. For the study at large: Of the patients, over 5 had squamous cell carcinoma and about a dozen had adenocarcinoma tumors.

Blood, 5.5 to 7.5 milliliters, was collected at each of two time points. With two-round multiplex PCR, TCR beta CDR3 sequences were amplified from genomic DNA. During first-round PCR, primers specific to each TRBV and TRBJ gene were used. The second round of PCR employed universal primers. MiXCR, applied by TCRdb to the multiplex PCR reads, yields one record per CDR3 protein. The sample comprises around 20,000 distinct CDR3 sequences, about three fifths of which are singletons, and 27% rests with the top ten. The sample here was PBMCs, taken before or after stereotactic body radiation therapy (not recorded which). This clonotype originated in a donor aged 50 or older with non-small cell lung cancer. The chain is built from TRBV2 and TRBJ2-7; no definite D call. The chain's CDR3 is CASSEAGSEQYF. CDR3 sequence (DNA): TGTGCCAGCAGTGAAGCAGGAAGCGAGCAGTACTTC.